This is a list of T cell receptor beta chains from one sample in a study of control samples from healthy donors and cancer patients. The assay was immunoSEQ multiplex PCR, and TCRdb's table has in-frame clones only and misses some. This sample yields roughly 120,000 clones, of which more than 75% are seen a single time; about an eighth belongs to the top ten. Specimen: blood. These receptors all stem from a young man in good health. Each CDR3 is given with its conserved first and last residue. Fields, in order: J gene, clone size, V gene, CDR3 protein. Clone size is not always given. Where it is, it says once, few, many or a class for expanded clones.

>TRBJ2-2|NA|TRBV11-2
CASSLDLITGELFF
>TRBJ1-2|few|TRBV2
CARGQDGYTF
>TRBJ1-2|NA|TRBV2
CASKSTGSQGYTF
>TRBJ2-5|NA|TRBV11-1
CASSQYTVYQETQYF
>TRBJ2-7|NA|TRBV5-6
CASSLRTYEQYF
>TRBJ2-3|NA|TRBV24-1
CATSDPTSGGPTDTQYF
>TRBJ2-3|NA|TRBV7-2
CASRLPGLATDTQYF
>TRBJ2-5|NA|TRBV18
CASSPLREETQYF
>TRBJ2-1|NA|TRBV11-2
CASSLGGPPYNEQFF
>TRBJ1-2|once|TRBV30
CAWSVRGTGNYGYTF
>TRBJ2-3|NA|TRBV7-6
CASSLVGTDTQYF
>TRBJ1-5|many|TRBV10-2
CATSTDSYNQPQHF
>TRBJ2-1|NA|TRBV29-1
CGVDVGWEQFF
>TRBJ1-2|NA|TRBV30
CAWSSPTWTGDGYTF
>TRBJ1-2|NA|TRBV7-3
CASSLGVGGYTF
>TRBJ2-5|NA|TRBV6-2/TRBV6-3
CASSYSRRETQYF
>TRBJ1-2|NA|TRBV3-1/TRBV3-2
CASSQEGGASGYTF
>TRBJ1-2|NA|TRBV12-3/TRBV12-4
CASSPQGIGGYTF
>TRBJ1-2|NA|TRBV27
CASSLNRNYGYTF
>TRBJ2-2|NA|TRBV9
CASSVGSEGPGELFF
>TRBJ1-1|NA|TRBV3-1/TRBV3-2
CASSLLGQRNTEAFF
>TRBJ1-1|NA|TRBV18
CASSPTTGFGTEAFF
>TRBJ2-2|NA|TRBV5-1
CASSLDTVSTGELFF
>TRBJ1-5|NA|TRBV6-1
CASSEASTGVNQPQHF
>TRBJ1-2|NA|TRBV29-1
CSVERDSPYGYTF
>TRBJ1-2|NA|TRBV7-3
CASSLTNSDGYTF
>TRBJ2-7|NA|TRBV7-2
CASSLSGKGYEQYF
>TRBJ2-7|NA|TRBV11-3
CASSLGSYEQYF
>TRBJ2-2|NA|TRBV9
CASSVEAKVDTGELFF
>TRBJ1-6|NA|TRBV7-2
CASSLSGHINSPLHF
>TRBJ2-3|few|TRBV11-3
CASSPDGSGGSFTDTQYF
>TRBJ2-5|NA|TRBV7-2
CASTKEAGTQYF
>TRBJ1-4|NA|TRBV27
CASSSLGGTNEKLFF
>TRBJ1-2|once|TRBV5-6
CASSPLNGPGYTF
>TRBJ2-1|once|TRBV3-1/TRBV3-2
CASSPGLGGVNEQFF
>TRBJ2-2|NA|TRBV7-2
CASSFTGGTGELFF
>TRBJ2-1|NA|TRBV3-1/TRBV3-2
CASSLSPSGGYHEQFF
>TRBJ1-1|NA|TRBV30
CAWDRGNTEAFF
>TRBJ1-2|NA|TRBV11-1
CASSPPQKTGETF
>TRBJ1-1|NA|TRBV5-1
CASSFRGMNTEAFF
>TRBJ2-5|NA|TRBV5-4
CASSLAGGGWEETQYF
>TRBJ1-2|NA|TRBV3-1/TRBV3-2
CASSQGMGSYGYTF
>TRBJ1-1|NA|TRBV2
CASGGQLNTEAFF
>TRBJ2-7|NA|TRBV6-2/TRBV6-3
CASSPRRYEQYF
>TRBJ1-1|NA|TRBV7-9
CASSLDRAIMNTEAFF
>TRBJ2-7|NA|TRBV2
CASSALGLAGGEQYF
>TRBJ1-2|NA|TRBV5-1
CASSLGPSGTATNYGYTF
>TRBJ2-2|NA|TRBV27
CASRKGISGTLGYTGELFF
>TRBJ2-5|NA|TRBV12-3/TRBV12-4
CASRVSGGTQYF
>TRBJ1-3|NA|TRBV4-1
CASSQVGAGGFGNTIYF
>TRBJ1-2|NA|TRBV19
CASSIIATVTGGYTF
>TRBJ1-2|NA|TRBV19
CASKPRGGPNYGYTF